Listed here is a single T cell receptor beta chain. Its antigen is unknown. The sample belongs to a study of identifying expanded T cells in peripheral blood. Study results and limitations: Over two and four weeks, about 17 and 20 clones changed, versus approximately 1.2 between replicates.

Data came from immunoSEQ multiplex PCR; TCRdb stores just in-frame clones and leaves some out. This sample has around 91,000 clones, with around 88% found just once. Germline CDR1 SGHVS, CDR2 FQNEAQ. V shed 2 bases and J shed 7 bases, with 18 bases lying between them. This CDR3 is 16 amino acids long. The source material was blood. This TCR came from a person aged 18 to 69 in good health. The chain joins TRBV7-8 to TRBJ1-5, with D possibly matching TRBD1 (6 bases). CDR3 in amino acids: CASSLRSGQILQPQHF. In DNA, the CDR3 is TGTGCCAGCAGCTTACGTTCCGGACAGATCCTACAGCCCCAGCATTTT.